This is a list of T cell receptor beta chains from one sample in a study of OX40 agonist ivuxolimab in advanced cancers. Data came from immunoSEQ multiplex PCR; TCRdb stores just in-frame clones and leaves some out. The sample carries about 53,000 clones, around nine tenths recorded once. The material sequenced was CD4+ or CD8+ T cells sorted from blood, taken in a trial of the OX40 agonist ivuxolimab. Receptors originate from an adult with an advanced solid tumor such as melanoma, head and neck, liver or kidney cancer. The conserved cysteine and the conserved F or W are not part of the CDR3 here. Each record gives: D gene, J gene, V gene, CDR3 protein. The D gene is left open where the match is weak.

>TRBD1|TRBJ1-3|TRBV30
AQGQGARNTIY
>-|TRBJ2-1|TRBV7-3
ASSLILGQITNEQF
>-|TRBJ2-1|TRBV9
ASSVGPSTANEQF
>-|TRBJ2-3|TRBV27
ASSGPTGTDTQY
>-|TRBJ2-2|TRBV5-1
ASSLGRDTFTGELF
>TRBD2|TRBJ2-1|TRBV10-1
ASSETGGSIYNEQF
>-|TRBJ2-7|TRBV5-1
ASSNSRGAAYEQY
>-|TRBJ2-3|TRBV10-1
ASSEDAGGDTQY
>TRBD2|TRBJ2-1|TRBV4-2
ASSPLGLAGAPNEQF
>-|TRBJ1-5|TRBV27
ASSLMGDNQPQH
>TRBD2|TRBJ2-7|TRBV5-1
ASSLSGGYEQY
>-|TRBJ1-2|TRBV19
ASSTGSGYGYT
>TRBD1|TRBJ2-3|TRBV5-1
ASSPQGDRGDTQY
>-|TRBJ1-3|TRBV30
AWSGWGGSGNTIY
>-|TRBJ2-7|TRBV5-8
ASSRDGSGRIYEQY
>TRBD2|TRBJ2-5|TRBV29-1
SVGRDSSGGEQY
>-|TRBJ1-1|TRBV7-8
ASSLAPGVNTEAF
>TRBD2|TRBJ2-7|TRBV27
ASSRTSGRGHYEQY
>TRBD1|TRBJ1-1|TRBV19
ASRKTGRTEAF
>-|TRBJ1-5|TRBV7-9
ASSLGYDNQPQH
>TRBD1|TRBJ1-2|TRBV5-1
ASSLSGGGYGYT
>-|TRBJ1-1|TRBV28
ASSSPVDVGLEAF